This passage covers 32 T cell receptor beta chains from one sample sequenced in a study of technical replicates of blood from a handful of donors. The data were produced by immunoSEQ multiplex PCR, yet TCRdb's version contains in-frame clones alone and is incomplete. The data show about 100,000 clones, roughly 95% seen once. Sequenced input: T cells isolated from PBMCs. The receptor source for this set is a human donor in good health.

The table lists this clone with a few counts. The rearrangement links TRBV6-4 to TRBJ2-7; 8 positions agree with TRBD2. The CDR3 is made up of 14 amino acids. Germline V lookup: CDR1 MRHNA, CDR2 SNTAGT. J gave up 2 bases and V 6 bases, and 6 bases lay outside the gene matches. CDR3 region: CASSPGLGAYEQYF. The CDR3 DNA is TGTGCCAGCAGCCCGGGACTAGGAGCCTACGAGCAGTACTTC.

V gene TRBV28 combines with J gene TRBJ2-1; D call uncertain. This CDR3 spans 13 amino acids. Germline CDR1 reads MDHEN; CDR2 reads SYDVKM. V was clipped by 7 bases and J by 0 bases, with 7 bases between them. The CDR3 protein is CASTQFSYNEQFF. CDR3 nucleotides: TGTGCCAGCACCCAATTCTCCTACAATGAGCAGTTCTTC.

V gene TRBV6-1 combines with J gene TRBJ2-6; TRBD1 aligns across 8 bases. The CDR3 is made up of 15 amino acids. Germline V gene sequence: CDR1 MNHNS, CDR2 SASEGT. The DNA for the CDR3 is TGTGCAGAGACAGGGGCCCACTCTGGGGCCAACGTCCTGACTTTC. It is translated as CAETGAHSGANVLTF.

The chain uses TRBV19 and TRBJ2-7; 14 nucleotides match TRBD2. Looked up from germline, CDR1 is LNHDA and CDR2 is SQIVND (reference sequence). The CDR3 contains 15 residues. The J segment lost 4 bases and the V segment lost 1 base, leaving 0 bases of the junction unmatched. The CDR3 spells CASSIGTSGGYEQYF. In DNA form, the CDR3 reads TGTGCCAGTAGTATAGGGACTAGCGGGGGGTACGAGCAGTACTTC.

The rearrangement uses TRBV6-5 and TRBJ1-3, with D possibly matching TRBD1 (5 bases). CDR1 is MNHEY and CDR2 is SVGAGI in the germline V gene. Trimming stripped 2 bases from V and 0 bases from J, with 8 bases between. The CDR3 length is 15 residues. The CDR3 sequence is CASSYQGYSGNTIYF. CDR3 coding DNA: TGTGCCAGCAGTTACCAGGGATACTCTGGAAACACCATATATTTT.

The chain recombines TRBV19 with TRBJ1-5; a possible D gene is TRBD1 (5 bases). This CDR3 spans 17 amino acids. Trimming took 4 bases from V and 1 from J, leaving 17 bases between them. The germline gives CDR1 LNHDA, CDR2 SQIVND (reference sequence). The chain's CDR3 is CASSTRFREESNQPQHF. CDR3 in DNA: TGTGCCAGTAGTACACGCTTCAGGGAGGAAAGCAATCAGCCCCAGCATTTT.

This rearrangement joins TRBV5-1 to TRBJ2-3, with 11 bases fitting TRBD2. This CDR3 region has 20 residues. The ends lost 2 bases at V and 0 bases at J; junction bases unmatched: 14. Germline assignment: CDR1 SGHRS and CDR2 YFSETQ. The CDR3 spells CASSFPPGTSGGSSTDTQYF. The CDR3 nucleotides are TGCGCCAGCAGCTTCCCTCCTGGGACTAGCGGCGGGAGTAGCACAGATACGCAGTATTTT.

This chain uses TRBV6-1 with TRBJ2-6, with 7 positions matching TRBD2. V was clipped by 3 bases and J by 0 bases; unmatched bases: 8. Germline CDR1 and CDR2: MNHNS and SASEGT. The length of the CDR3 is 18 residues. The chain's CDR3 is CASSDGRGVLSGANVLTF. The CDR3 bases are TGTGCCAGCAGTGACGGTCGGGGGGTGCTCTCTGGGGCCAACGTCCTGACTTTC.

The chain combines TRBV19 with TRBJ2-3; 10 nucleotides agree with TRBD1. The germline gives CDR1 LNHDA, CDR2 SQIVND (reference sequence). The CDR3 covers 15 residues. Trimming at V came to 3 bases and at J to 5 bases, leaving 5 bases not matched to a gene. The CDR3 DNA is TGTGCCAGTAGTATTTTCGGACAGGGGGAAGATACGCAGTATTTT. Its protein product is CASSIFGQGEDTQYF.

This clone was recorded once. The rearrangement uses TRBV9 and TRBJ1-2; 7 bases agree with TRBD1. Germline CDR1 reads SGDLS; CDR2 reads YYNGEE. This CDR3 is built from 12 residues. V trimming: 3 bases; J trimming: 8 bases; junction bases outside the gene matches: 4. The CDR3 loop is CASSGTGRGYTF. CDR3 nucleotide sequence: TGTGCCAGCAGCGGGACAGGTAGAGGCTACACCTTC. The full variable domain, completed using reference TRBV9 and TRBJ1-2, is DSGVTQTPKHLITATGQRVTLRCSPRSGDLSVYWYQQSLDQGLQFLIQYYNGEERAKGNILERFSAQQFPDLHSELNLSSLELGDSALYFCASSGTGRGYTFGSGTRLTVV.

The chain links TRBV7-8 to TRBJ2-7; 7 bases map to TRBD1. V shed 5 bases, J shed 1 base, and the junction held 11 bases outside the gene matches. Per the germline V gene, CDR1 is SGHVS and CDR2 is FQNEAQ. The CDR3 is 16 residues long. In DNA, the CDR3 is TGTGCCAGCAGCATCCTAGGGACAGCTATTTCCTACGAGCAGTACTTC. Protein sequence: CASSILGTAISYEQYF.

The V call is TRBV7-3, the J call TRBJ2-7, with D unresolved. Trimming removed 8 bases at V and 0 bases at J, with 17 bases between. Germline lookup yields CDR1 SGHTA and CDR2 FQGTGA. This CDR3 comprises 15 residues. The CDR3 bases are TGTGCCAGCTTCCCGTCAGGTTTCAGCTCCTACGAGCAGTACTTC. Its translation: CASFPSGFSSYEQYF.

This clone was seen just once. V gene TRBV19 combines with J gene TRBJ1-4; D unclear. V gave up 7 bases and J gave up 8 bases, with 20 bases separating them. This CDR3 is 15 amino acids long. Germline V lookup: CDR1 LNHDA, CDR2 SQIVND (reference sequence). In DNA form, the CDR3 reads TGTGCCAGTAACCGGATTCGGGAGGGAGAAGAAAAACTGTTTTTT. Encoded protein: CASNRIREGEEKLFF.

This clone appeared a single time. The J gene is TRBJ2-1, the V gene TRBV7-9, with D possibly TRBD1 on 6 matching bases. Germline CDR1 is SEHNR and CDR2 is FQNEAQ (reference sequence). The V and J ends lost 1 base and 0 bases respectively, with 10 bases between them. This CDR3 spans 16 amino acids. CDR3 sequence: CASSLGTGTSYNEQFF. In nucleotides, the CDR3 is TGTGCCAGCAGCTTAGGAACAGGGACCTCCTACAATGAGCAGTTCTTC. The entire variable domain, with the rest obtained from reference TRBV7-9 and TRBJ2-1, is as follows: DTGVSQNPRHKITKRGQNVTFRCDPISEHNRLYWYRQTLGQGPEFLTYFQNEAQLEKSRLLSDRFSAERPKGSFSTLEIQRTEQGDSAMYLCASSLGTGTSYNEQFFGPGTRLTVL.

The genes are TRBV28 and TRBJ2-7, with D uncertain. Trimming cost V 2 bases and J 4 bases, with 15 bases left between them. Germline lookup yields CDR1 MDHEN and CDR2 SYDVKM. The CDR3 contains 15 residues. The CDR3, as DNA: TGTGCCAGCAGTTTAAAAGGTGAGGAGAAATACGAGCAGTACTTC. Protein sequence: CASSLKGEEKYEQYF.

The CDR3 spells CASRKPGQGSYEQYF. Written as DNA, the CDR3 is TGTGCCAGCAGAAAACCGGGACAGGGTTCCTACGAGCAGTACTTC. V is TRBV6-5 and J is TRBJ2-7, with 9 bases that match TRBD1. CDR3 length: 15 residues. The V segment lost 6 bases and the J segment 1 base; nucleotides outside the gene matches: 7. CDR1 MNHEY and CDR2 SVGAGI come from the germline V gene.

This sequence joins TRBV28 and TRBJ2-7, with TRBD1 matching over 7 bases. CDR3 length equals 14 residues. Germline V CDR1 and CDR2: MDHEN, SYDVKM. V lost 5 bases and J lost 3; bases outside the gene matches: 7. The CDR3 loop is CASSPDRIFYEQYF. Written as DNA, the CDR3 is TGTGCCAGCAGTCCGGACAGGATTTTCTACGAGCAGTACTTC. The whole variable domain, remainder taken from reference TRBV28 and TRBJ2-7, is DVKVTQSSRYLVKRTGEKVFLECVQDMDHENMFWYRQDPGLGLRLIYFSYDVKMKEKGDIPEGYSVSREKKERFSLILESASTNQTSMYLCASSPDRIFYEQYFGPGTRLTVT.

The chain has TRBV19 and TRBJ2-7; TRBD2 agrees at 16 bases. This CDR3 contains 15 residues. The germline gives CDR1 LNHDA, CDR2 SQIVND (reference sequence). Trimming cost V 4 bases and J 11 bases; bases outside gene matches: 8. As DNA, the CDR3 is TGTGCCAGTAGTAAGACCGGGACTAGCGGGGGGGACGAGTACTTC. Translated: CASSKTGTSGGDEYF.

The V gene is TRBV7-6, the J gene TRBJ2-3, with D possibly TRBD1 on 5 matching bases. The V end lost 4 bases, the J end lost 5 bases, and 13 bases lay between the germline ends. Germline V gene sequence: CDR1 SGHVS, CDR2 FNYEAQ. This CDR3 spans 14 amino acids. The CDR3 here is CASSSKFREDTQYF. The CDR3 DNA reads as TGTGCCAGCAGCTCTAAATTCAGGGAAGATACGCAGTATTTT.

This clone was detected a few times. The CDR3 nucleotides read TGTGCCAGCAGCACTACAGGGCTCACTGAAGCTTTCTTT. It specifies CASSTTGLTEAFF. This chain joins TRBV9 and TRBJ1-1, with a weak D call TRBD1 (6 bases). The CDR3 is 13 residues long. Per the germline V gene, CDR1 is SGDLS and CDR2 is YYNGEE. The germline V and J ends were trimmed by 4 bases and 4 bases, with 11 bases remaining between them.

The chain is built from TRBV5-5 and TRBJ2-3; 12 positions match TRBD2. Germline V gene sequence: CDR1 SGHKS, CDR2 YYEKEE (reference sequence). This CDR3 has 19 residues. Trimming removed 4 bases from V and 0 bases from J; junction bases left unmatched: 12. The CDR3 DNA is TGTGCCAGCAGCACTCGACTAGCGGGGGCCCTAGCTAGCACAGATACGCAGTATTTT. Protein product: CASSTRLAGALASTDTQYF.

The J gene is TRBJ1-4, the V gene TRBV6-1, with 8 bases matching TRBD1. J was trimmed by 3 bases and V by 2 bases; bases with no gene match: 5. Germline lookup yields CDR1 MNHNS and CDR2 SASEGT. The CDR3 is 16 residues long. CDR3 region: CASSEPLRGPNEKLFF. The CDR3 coding sequence is TGTGCCAGCAGTGAACCCCTCAGGGGGCCTAATGAAAAACTGTTTTTT.

The chain uses TRBV4-1 and TRBJ2-3, with D unresolved. This CDR3 has 15 residues. Trimming pared 1 base from V and 1 base from J, leaving 9 bases between. In germline, CDR1 is MGHRA, CDR2 YSYEKL. The CDR3 spells CASSQGNIRTDTQYF. For the CDR3, the DNA is TGCGCCAGCAGCCAAGGAAACATTCGCACAGATACGCAGTATTTT.

The chain recombines TRBV7-7 with TRBJ2-2; TRBD2 matches 7 bases. CDR1 and CDR2 from the germline V gene are SSHAT and FNYEAQ (reference sequence). The CDR3 length is 14 residues. The CDR3 here is CASGRGTNTGELFF. The CDR3 region has the DNA TGTGCTAGCGGGCGGGGGACGAACACCGGGGAGCTGTTTTTT.

This chain connects TRBV14 to TRBJ2-3; D is uncertain. CDR1 is SGHDN, CDR2 FVKESK, per germline. Trimming pared 1 base from V and 2 bases from J, leaving 4 bases between. The CDR3 loop spans 13 amino acids. This chain's CDR3 is CASSQVVTDTQYF. The CDR3 nucleotides are TGTGCCAGCAGCCAAGTCGTCACAGATACGCAGTATTTT.

The V call is TRBV11-2, the J call TRBJ2-7, with 9 bases identical to TRBD2. With 3 bases clipped from V and 6 bases from J, the junction kept 9 bases outside the gene matches. The CDR3 runs to 15 residues. Germline assignment: CDR1 SGHAT and CDR2 FQNNGV. CDR3 sequence reads: CASSFPSGRLFEQYF. The CDR3 DNA reads as TGTGCCAGCAGCTTTCCCAGCGGGAGGTTATTCGAGCAGTACTTC.

The CDR3 is CASSPSSGRAQYF. Written as DNA, the CDR3 is TGTGCCAGCAGCCCGTCTAGCGGGAGAGCGCAGTATTTT. The chain employs TRBV7-2 and TRBJ2-3, with 10 bases identical to TRBD2. The V gene end was trimmed by 5 bases and the J gene end by 10 bases; junction bases not matched to a gene: 6. There are 13 residues in the CDR3. The germline V gene encodes CDR1 SGHTA and CDR2 FQGNSA.

This chain joins TRBV5-6 and TRBJ2-7; 7 positions agree with TRBD1. CDR1 SGHDT and CDR2 YYEEEE come from the germline V gene. Unmatched junction bases numbered 3, after V lost 0 bases and J lost 6 bases. The CDR3 totals 13 residues. CDR3 sequence (DNA): TGTGCCAGCAGCTTGGTGACAGGGATCGAGCAGTACTTC. Encoded protein: CASSLVTGIEQYF.

This clone was recorded once. This chain uses TRBV15 with TRBJ1-2; tentatively, D is TRBD1 (6 bases). The CDR3 length is 17 residues. Per germline, CDR1 LNHNV and CDR2 YYDKDF (reference sequence). Deletions cut 1 base from V and 4 bases from J, with 19 bases between. CDR3: CATSRGGTNPEGYGYTF. For the CDR3, the DNA is TGTGCCACCAGCAGAGGAGGGACAAACCCCGAGGGCTATGGCTACACCTTC.

V and J are TRBV27 and TRBJ2-1, with TRBD2 identical over 7 bases. V gave up 6 bases and J gave up 4 bases; unmatched junction bases: 6. This CDR3 is 14 amino acids long. Germline loops: CDR1 MNHEY, CDR2 SMNVEV (reference sequence). As DNA, the CDR3 is TGTGCCAGCAGCGCGGGGGTTGGATACAATGAGCAGTTCTTC. Its translation is CASSAGVGYNEQFF.

V gene TRBV6-1 combines with J gene TRBJ2-7; 9 bases align to TRBD1. Germline values: CDR1 MNHNS, CDR2 SASEGT. The CDR3 has 14 amino acids. V dropped 6 bases and J dropped 4; count of bases not matched to a gene: 7. The CDR3 region is CASSEDRGRYEQYF. In nucleotides, the CDR3 is TGTGCCAGCAGCGAGGACAGGGGAAGGTACGAGCAGTACTTC.

V and J are TRBV10-1 and TRBJ2-7, with 7 nucleotides matching TRBD2. Germline trimming cut 8 bases from V and 5 bases from J; bases unmatched to any gene: 12. The CDR3 has 14 amino acids. CDR1 WNHNN and CDR2 SYGVQD come from the germline V gene (reference sequence). The CDR3 DNA is TGCGCCAGCGGAGCGGGACCCTCCAGCCACGAGCAGTACTTC. It codes for CASGAGPSSHEQYF.